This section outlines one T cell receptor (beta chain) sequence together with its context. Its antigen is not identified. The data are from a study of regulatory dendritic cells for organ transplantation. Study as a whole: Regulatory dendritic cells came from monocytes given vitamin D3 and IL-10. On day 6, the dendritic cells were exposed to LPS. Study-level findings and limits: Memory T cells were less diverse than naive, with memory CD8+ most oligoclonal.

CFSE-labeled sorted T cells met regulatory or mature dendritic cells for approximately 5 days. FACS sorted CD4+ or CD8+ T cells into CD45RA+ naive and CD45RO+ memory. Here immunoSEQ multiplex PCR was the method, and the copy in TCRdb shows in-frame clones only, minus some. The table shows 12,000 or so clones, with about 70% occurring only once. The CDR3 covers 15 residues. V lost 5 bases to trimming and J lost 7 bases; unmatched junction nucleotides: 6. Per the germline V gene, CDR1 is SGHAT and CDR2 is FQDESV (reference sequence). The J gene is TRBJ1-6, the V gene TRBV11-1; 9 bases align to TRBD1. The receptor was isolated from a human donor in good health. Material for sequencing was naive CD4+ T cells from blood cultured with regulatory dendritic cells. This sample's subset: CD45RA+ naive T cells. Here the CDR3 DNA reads TGTGCCAGCAGCATACAGGGGGCACTCAATTCACCCCTCCACTTT. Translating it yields CASSIQGALNSPLHF.